The entry that follows covers one T cell receptor (beta chain) sequence. What it recognizes is unknown. Likely unrecorded immune exposures existed in these nominally healthy donors. Primers: 60 Vbeta forward and 13 Jbeta reverse. Data came from immunoSEQ multiplex PCR; TCRdb stores just in-frame clones and leaves some out. The table lists around 160,000 clones, over 75% of them singletons. The germline CDR1 and CDR2 sequences are LNHDA and SQIVND (reference sequence). The V end lost 5 bases, the J end lost 5 bases, and 13 bases lay between the germline ends. The CDR3 consists of 14 residues. The sample comes from a study of cytomegalovirus exposure and HLA in healthy donors. Study observations and caveats: The presence/absence work took it that sequencing depth was about the same across donors. Whilst most TCR sequences proved rare, a subset of public TCRs occurred across many donors.

The sequenced material came from PBMCs. The sequence derives from a man between 18 and 35 years old in good health and CMV-seropositive. The chain uses TRBV19 and TRBJ1-5, with D hard to call. The CDR3 spells CASSGSRGYQPQHF. CDR3 sequence (DNA): TGTGCCAGTAGTGGGTCTCGCGGGTATCAGCCCCAGCATTTT. The full variable domain, its missing parts supplied by reference TRBV19 and TRBJ1-5, is DGGITQSPKYLFRKEGQNVTLSCEQNLNHDAMYWYRQDPGQGLRLIYYSQIVNDFQKGDIAEGYSVSREKKESFPLTVTSAQKNPTAFYLCASSGSRGYQPQHFGDGTRLSIL.